The rows below give T cell receptor beta chains drawn from one sample of a study of blood T cell repertoires in COVID-19. Repertoires were generated with immunoSEQ multiplex PCR, while TCRdb's copy carries only in-frame clones and drops some. The sample includes about 170,000 clones, about 86% of them seen just once. Sequences were obtained from peripheral blood. The receptors originated from a man in his forties or fifties with active or convalescent COVID-19. CDR3s include the opening cysteine and the closing phenylalanine or tryptophan. A D gene is named only where the DNA matches it firmly. Size is omitted from some rows. Given values are once, few, many or a class for expanded clones.

d_gene	v_gene	abundance	j_gene	CDR3nt	CDR3aa
.	TRBV4-3	.	TRBJ2-3	TGCGCCAGCAGCCAAGGGAGGTGGGAAGATACGCAGTATTTT	CASSQGRWEDTQYF
.	TRBV19	.	TRBJ1-5	TGTGCCAGTTTCGGGTTAGGTGGCAATCAGCCCCAGCATTTT	CASFGLGGNQPQHF
.	TRBV7-9	.	TRBJ1-1	TGTGCCAGCAGCTTAGATCGGCGGGTCACTGAAGCTTTCTTT	CASSLDRRVTEAFF
TRBD2	TRBV30	.	TRBJ2-6	TGTGCCTGGAGTGTAAGGGGACTAGCGGGAGGGGCCAACGTCCTGACTTTC	CAWSVRGLAGGANVLTF
.	TRBV19	once	TRBJ1-6	TGTGCCAGTAGTATTTTTGGAGGAGAGTCTGGTAGCTCCTATAATTCACCCCTCCACTTT	CASSIFGGESGSSYNSPLHF
TRBD2	TRBV7-2	.	TRBJ2-5	TGTGCCAGCAGCTCAGGGACTAGAGCGGGGACCCAGTACTTC	CASSSGTRAGTQYF
.	TRBV20-1	.	TRBJ1-1	TGCAGTGCTAGTAGACAGAAAGAAGCTTTCTTT	CSASRQKEAFF
.	TRBV5-8	.	TRBJ2-3	TGTGCCAGTCACACAGATACGCAGTATTTT	CASHTDTQYF
.	TRBV3-1/TRBV3-2	.	TRBJ1-2	TGTGCCAGCAGCCAACGGGGTATCTATGGCTACACCTTC	CASSQRGIYGYTF
TRBD1	TRBV7-6	.	TRBJ2-3	TGTGCCAGCAGCTTAGTTACGACAGGGGGTGCAGATACGCAGTATTTT	CASSLVTTGGADTQYF
.	TRBV12-3/TRBV12-4	.	TRBJ1-2	TGTGCCGCCCAGGACTCCAACTATGGCTACACCTTC	CAAQDSNYGYTF
TRBD2	TRBV30	once	TRBJ2-2	TGTGCCTGGAGTCGACTAGCGGGAGCTCCCGGGGAGCTGTTTTTT	CAWSRLAGAPGELFF
TRBD2	TRBV6-6	.	TRBJ2-5	TGTGCCAGCACGGGGGCTAGCGGGGGCCAAGAGACCCAGTACTTC	CASTGASGGQETQYF
TRBD1	TRBV6-5	.	TRBJ1-2	TGTGCCAGCACCCCGGGACAGGGGTACGGTGGCTACACCTTC	CASTPGQGYGGYTF
.	TRBV18	.	TRBJ1-5	TGTGCCAGCTCACAGACAGGCGCTCATCAGCCCCAGCATTTT	CASSQTGAHQPQHF
.	TRBV16	once	TRBJ1-6	TGTGCCAGCAGCCAATTTCCGGGTTATAATTCACCCCTCCACTTT	CASSQFPGYNSPLHF
.	TRBV7-9	.	TRBJ2-5	TGTGCCAGCAGCTTAGGGGCAAAGGAGACCCAGTACTTC	CASSLGAKETQYF
.	TRBV7-2	.	TRBJ2-1	TGTGCCAGCAGCCCGCTGGGCGCGGGGTCCCCGAAGCAGTTCTTC	CASSPLGAGSPKQFF
.	TRBV19	.	TRBJ1-5	TGTGCCAGTAGCCCCTGGGGAGATCAGCCCCAGCATTTT	CASSPWGDQPQHF
.	TRBV7-9	once	TRBJ1-1	TGTGCCAGCAGTTTAACTAACACTGAAGCTTTCTTT	CASSLTNTEAFF
.	TRBV19	once	TRBJ2-5	TGTGCCAGTAATAGAGCCGGGGTCCGGGAGACCCAGTACTTC	CASNRAGVRETQYF
TRBD1	TRBV9	.	TRBJ2-6	TGTGCCAGCAGCGTAGAACAACAGGGGGGAACCTTGGGGGCCAACGTCCTGACTTTC	CASSVEQQGGTLGANVLTF
TRBD1	TRBV4-3	.	TRBJ1-4	TGCGCCAGCAGCCATATCTCACGGACAGGGATTGAAAAACTGTTTTTT	CASSHISRTGIEKLFF
.	TRBV29-1	.	TRBJ1-2	TGCAGCGTTGATCCAGGTGGAGGGCATGGCTACACCTTC	CSVDPGGGHGYTF
.	TRBV6-2/TRBV6-3	.	TRBJ1-6	TGTGCCAGCAGTTACTCGAGGGCTGGATCTGGTTCACCCCTCCACTTT	CASSYSRAGSGSPLHF
.	TRBV2	.	TRBJ1-4	TGTGCCAGCAGTGGGCAATGGAGTGAAAAACTGTTTTTT	CASSGQWSEKLFF
TRBD1	TRBV7-2	.	TRBJ1-2	TGTGCCAGCAGCCCAACCGGGACAGGTTTTGGCTACACCTTC	CASSPTGTGFGYTF
.	TRBV24-1	.	TRBJ1-5	TGTGCCACCAGTGGGGGGACACCACAGCCCCAGCATTTT	CATSGGTPQPQHF
.	TRBV19	.	TRBJ1-5	TGTGCCAGTAGTCGCCCGGGAAACAATCAGCCCCAGCATTTT	CASSRPGNNQPQHF
TRBD1	TRBV2	.	TRBJ1-2	TGTGCCAGCAGCGCTACAGGGGGACTTGGCTACACCTTC	CASSATGGLGYTF
.	TRBV28	once	TRBJ2-7	TGTGCCAGCAGGCCGACCGGGACACCATCCTACGAGCAGTACTTC	CASRPTGTPSYEQYF
.	TRBV21-1	.	TRBJ2-3	TGTGCCAGCTGGCCCAATATAGCGGGAGCGGCAGATACGCAGTATTTT	CASWPNIAGAADTQYF
.	TRBV30	.	TRBJ2-7	TGTGCCTGGAGTCGGGGATACGAGCAGTACTTC	CAWSRGYEQYF
.	TRBV9	.	TRBJ2-7	TGTGCCAGCAGCGCGACACCTTCCTACGAGCAGTACTTC	CASSATPSYEQYF
.	TRBV7-2	.	TRBJ2-2	TGTGCCAGCAGCTTATCCGTAAGGGAGCTGTTTTTT	CASSLSVRELFF
TRBD1	TRBV9	.	TRBJ2-7	TGTGCCAGCAGCGTAGCTGGGGGGACAGGGGGCAACGAGCAGTACTTC	CASSVAGGTGGNEQYF
.	TRBV24-1	.	TRBJ2-1	TGTGCCACCAGTGATTTGAGGCGGGACCCCTACAATGAGCAGTTCTTC	CATSDLRRDPYNEQFF
.	TRBV5-1	.	TRBJ1-3	TGCGCCAGCAGCTTACAGGGCACTGGAAACACCATATATTTT	CASSLQGTGNTIYF
.	TRBV5-8	.	TRBJ1-2	TGTGCCAGCAGCCCGACGGGAGCCAGTTCCTATGGCTACACCTTC	CASSPTGASSYGYTF
TRBD1	TRBV18	.	TRBJ1-2	TGTGCCAGCTCATCAGGACAGGCCTATGGCTACACCTTC	CASSSGQAYGYTF
TRBD1	TRBV6-5	.	TRBJ1-4	TGTGCCAGCCACAGGGGAGTGAGCAATGAAAAACTGTTTTTT	CASHRGVSNEKLFF
TRBD2	TRBV4-1	.	TRBJ2-5	TGCGCCAGCAGCCAAGAAGGACTAGCACAAGAGACCCAGTACTTC	CASSQEGLAQETQYF
.	TRBV7-2	.	TRBJ2-1	TGTGCCAGCAGCACGTTAGCGGCGTCCTACAATGAGCAGTTCTTC	CASSTLAASYNEQFF
.	TRBV9	.	TRBJ2-1	TGTGCCAGCAGCGCCGGGTCGGGAGAGGGTGAGCAGTTCTTC	CASSAGSGEGEQFF
TRBD1	TRBV30	.	TRBJ1-1	TGTGCCTGGATCGACAGGGGATTTGAAGCTTTCTTT	CAWIDRGFEAFF